This T cell receptor beta chain was identified during a study of cytomegalovirus exposure and HLA in healthy donors. The CDR3 runs 15 residues. CDR1 is LNHNV, CDR2 YYDKDF, per germline (reference sequence). V was pared by 0 bases and J by 4 bases, with 10 bases between. PCR employed 60 Vbeta and 13 Jbeta primers. Generated by immunoSEQ multiplex PCR, the TCRdb table keeps only in-frame clones and is missing some. The sample lists hundreds of thousands of clones, approximately 70% occurring once. The chain combines TRBV15 with TRBJ1-3; TRBD1 is a possible D gene (6 bases). The specimen sequenced was PBMCs. This receptor was identified in a man aged 35 to 55 in good health and CMV-seropositive. CDR3 sequence (DNA): TGTGCCACCAGCAGAGATGTGGGGGCGGGAAACACCATATATTTT. This gives the protein CATSRDVGAGNTIYF.